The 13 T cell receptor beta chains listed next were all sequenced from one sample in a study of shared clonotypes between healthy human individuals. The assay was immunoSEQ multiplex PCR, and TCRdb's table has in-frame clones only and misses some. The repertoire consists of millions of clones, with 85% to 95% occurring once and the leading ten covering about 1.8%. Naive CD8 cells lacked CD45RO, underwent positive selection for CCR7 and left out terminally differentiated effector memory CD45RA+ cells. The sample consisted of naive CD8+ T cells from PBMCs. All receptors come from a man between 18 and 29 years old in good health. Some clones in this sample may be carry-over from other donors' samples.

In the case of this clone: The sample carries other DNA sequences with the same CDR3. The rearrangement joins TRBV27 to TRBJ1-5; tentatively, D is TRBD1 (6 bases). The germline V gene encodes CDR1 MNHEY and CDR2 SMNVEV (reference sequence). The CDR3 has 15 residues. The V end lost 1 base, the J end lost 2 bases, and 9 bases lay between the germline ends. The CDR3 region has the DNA TGTGCCAGCAGTTTATGGGCAGGGGGCAATCAGCCCCAGCATTTT. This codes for CASSLWAGGNQPQHF.

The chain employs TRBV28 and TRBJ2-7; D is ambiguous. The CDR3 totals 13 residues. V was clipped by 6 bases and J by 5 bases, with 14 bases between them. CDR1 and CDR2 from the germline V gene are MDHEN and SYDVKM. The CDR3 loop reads CASSRVVIHEQYF. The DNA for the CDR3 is TGTGCCAGCAGCCGAGTCGTAATCCACGAGCAGTACTTC.

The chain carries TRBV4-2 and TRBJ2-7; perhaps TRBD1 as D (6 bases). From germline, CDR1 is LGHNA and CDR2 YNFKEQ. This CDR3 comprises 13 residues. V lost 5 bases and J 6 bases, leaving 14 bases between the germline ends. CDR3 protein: CASSARRGPEQYF. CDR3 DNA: TGTGCCAGCAGCGCGCGCAGGGGTCCCGAGCAGTACTTC.

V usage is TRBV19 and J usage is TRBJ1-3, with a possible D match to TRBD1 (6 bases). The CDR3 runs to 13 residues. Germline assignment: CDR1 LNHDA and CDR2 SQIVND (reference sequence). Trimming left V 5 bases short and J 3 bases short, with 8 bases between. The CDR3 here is CASSPGVGNTIYF. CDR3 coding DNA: TGTGCCAGTAGTCCAGGGGTTGGAAACACCATATATTTT. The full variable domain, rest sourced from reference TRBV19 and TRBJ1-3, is DGGITQSPKYLFRKEGQNVTLSCEQNLNHDAMYWYRQDPGQGLRLIYYSQIVNDFQKGDIAEGYSVSREKKESFPLTVTSAQKNPTAFYLCASSPGVGNTIYFGEGSWLTVV.

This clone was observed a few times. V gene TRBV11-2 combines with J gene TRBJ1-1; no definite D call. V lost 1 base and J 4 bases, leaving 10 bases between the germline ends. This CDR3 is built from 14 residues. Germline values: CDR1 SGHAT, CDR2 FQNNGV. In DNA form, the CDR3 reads TGTGCCAGCAGCTTAGCCCTCCGAGGCACTGAAGCTTTCTTT. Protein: CASSLALRGTEAFF.

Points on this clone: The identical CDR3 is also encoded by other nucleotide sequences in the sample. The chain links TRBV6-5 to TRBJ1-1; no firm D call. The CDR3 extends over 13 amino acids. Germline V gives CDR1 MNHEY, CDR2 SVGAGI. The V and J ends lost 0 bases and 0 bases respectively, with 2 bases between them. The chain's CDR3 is CASSYSLNTEAFF. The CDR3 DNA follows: TGTGCCAGCAGTTACTCACTGAACACTGAAGCTTTCTTT.

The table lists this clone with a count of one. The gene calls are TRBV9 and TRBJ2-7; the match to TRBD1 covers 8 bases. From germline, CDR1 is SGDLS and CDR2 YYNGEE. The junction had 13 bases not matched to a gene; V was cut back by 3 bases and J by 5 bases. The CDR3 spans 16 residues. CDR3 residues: CASSAGWETGVHEQYF. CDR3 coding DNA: TGTGCCAGCAGCGCGGGATGGGAGACAGGGGTTCACGAGCAGTACTTC.

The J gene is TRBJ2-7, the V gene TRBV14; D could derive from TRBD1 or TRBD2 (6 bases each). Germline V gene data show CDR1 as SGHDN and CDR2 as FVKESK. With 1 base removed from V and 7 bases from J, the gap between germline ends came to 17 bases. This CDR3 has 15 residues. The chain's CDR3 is CASSQARGPGGEQYF. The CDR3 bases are TGTGCCAGCAGCCAAGCCAGGGGCCCCGGGGGTGAGCAGTACTTC.

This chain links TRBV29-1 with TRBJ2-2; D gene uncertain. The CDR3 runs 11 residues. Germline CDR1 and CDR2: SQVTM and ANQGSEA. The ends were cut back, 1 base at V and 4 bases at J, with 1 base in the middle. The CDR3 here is CSVEATGELFF. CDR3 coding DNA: TGCAGCGTTGAAGCCACCGGGGAGCTGTTTTTT.

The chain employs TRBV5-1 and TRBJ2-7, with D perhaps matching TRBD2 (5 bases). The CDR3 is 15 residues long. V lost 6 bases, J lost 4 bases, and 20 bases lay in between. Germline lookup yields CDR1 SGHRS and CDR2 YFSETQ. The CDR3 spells CASTPGDGGGYEQYF. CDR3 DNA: TGCGCCAGCACCCCAGGTGACGGAGGTGGATACGAGCAGTACTTC.

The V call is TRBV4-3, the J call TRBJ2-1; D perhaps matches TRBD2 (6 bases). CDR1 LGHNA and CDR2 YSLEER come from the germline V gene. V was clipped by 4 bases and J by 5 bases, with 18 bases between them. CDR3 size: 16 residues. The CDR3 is CASSRLFAGPDNEQFF. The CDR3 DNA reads TGCGCCAGCAGCCGCTTATTCGCGGGGCCGGACAATGAGCAGTTCTTC.

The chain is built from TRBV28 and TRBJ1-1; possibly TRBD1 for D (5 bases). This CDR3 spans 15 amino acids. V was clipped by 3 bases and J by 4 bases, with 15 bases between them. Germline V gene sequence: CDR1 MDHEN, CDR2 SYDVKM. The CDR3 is CASSFPFGGSTEAFF. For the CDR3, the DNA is TGTGCCAGCAGTTTCCCCTTCGGGGGGTCCACTGAAGCTTTCTTT.

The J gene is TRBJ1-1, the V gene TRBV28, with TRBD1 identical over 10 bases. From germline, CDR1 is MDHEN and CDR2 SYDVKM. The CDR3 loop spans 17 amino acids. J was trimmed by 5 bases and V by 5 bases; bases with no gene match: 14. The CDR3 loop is CASSPLRQGARNTEAFF. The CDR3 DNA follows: TGTGCCAGCAGTCCTCTTAGACAGGGGGCGAGGAATACTGAAGCTTTCTTT. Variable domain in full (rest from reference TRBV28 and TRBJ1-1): DVKVTQSSRYLVKRTGEKVFLECVQDMDHENMFWYRQDPGLGLRLIYFSYDVKMKEKGDIPEGYSVSREKKERFSLILESASTNQTSMYLCASSPLRQGARNTEAFFGQGTRLTVV.